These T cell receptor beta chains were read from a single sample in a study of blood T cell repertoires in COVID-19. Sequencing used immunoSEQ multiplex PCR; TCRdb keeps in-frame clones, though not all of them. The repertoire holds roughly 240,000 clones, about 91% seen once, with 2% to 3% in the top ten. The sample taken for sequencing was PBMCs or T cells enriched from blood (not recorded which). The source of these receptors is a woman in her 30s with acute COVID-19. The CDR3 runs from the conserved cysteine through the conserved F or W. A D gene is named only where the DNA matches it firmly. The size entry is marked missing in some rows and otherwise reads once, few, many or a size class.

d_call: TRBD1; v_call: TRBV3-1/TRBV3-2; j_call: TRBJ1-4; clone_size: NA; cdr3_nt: TGTGCCAGCAGTCCCTTTGAGGGGGCGAATGAAAAACTGTTTTTT; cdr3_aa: CASSPFEGANEKLFF
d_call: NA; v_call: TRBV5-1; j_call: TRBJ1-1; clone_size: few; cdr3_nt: TGCGCCAGCAGCGTAACACAGGGCGTGAACACTGAAGCTTTCTTT; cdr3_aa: CASSVTQGVNTEAFF
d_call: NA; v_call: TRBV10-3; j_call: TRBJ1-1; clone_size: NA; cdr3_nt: TGTGCCATCAGGACAGGGAACACTGAAGCTTTCTTT; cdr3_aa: CAIRTGNTEAFF
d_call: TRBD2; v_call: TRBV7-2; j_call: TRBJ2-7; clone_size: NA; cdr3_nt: TGTGCCAGCAGCCCTGGGACTAGCGGGGGGTACGAGCAGTACTTC; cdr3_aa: CASSPGTSGGYEQYF
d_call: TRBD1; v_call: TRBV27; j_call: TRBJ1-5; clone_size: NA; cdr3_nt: TGTGCCAGCAGTTGGGACAGTAATCAGCCCCAGCATTTT; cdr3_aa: CASSWDSNQPQHF
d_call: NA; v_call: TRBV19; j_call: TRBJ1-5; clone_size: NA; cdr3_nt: TGTGCCAGTAGTTCTTCAGGGGCCGCCAATCAGCCCCAGCATTTT; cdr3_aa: CASSSSGAANQPQHF
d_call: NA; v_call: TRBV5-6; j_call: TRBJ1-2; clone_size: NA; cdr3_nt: TGTGCCAGCAGCTTGCCCGAGGGCTCTGGCTACACCTTC; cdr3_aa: CASSLPEGSGYTF
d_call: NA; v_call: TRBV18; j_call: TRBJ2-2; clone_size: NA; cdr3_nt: TGTGCCAGCTCACCACCGTTACAGTTCACCGGGGAGCTGTTTTTT; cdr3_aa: CASSPPLQFTGELFF
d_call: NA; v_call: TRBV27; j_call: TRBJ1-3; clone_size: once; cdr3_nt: TGTGCCAGCAGAGACAGGAGCTCTGGAAACACCATATATTTT; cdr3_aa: CASRDRSSGNTIYF
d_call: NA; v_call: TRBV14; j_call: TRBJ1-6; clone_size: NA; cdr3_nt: TGTGCCAGCAGCCAAGGGAGAGCGGGGTCACCCCTCCACTTT; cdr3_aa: CASSQGRAGSPLHF
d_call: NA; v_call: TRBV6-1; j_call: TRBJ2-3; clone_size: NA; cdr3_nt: TGTGCCAGCAGTGAAGCACGAACCACTAGCACAGATACGCAGTATTTT; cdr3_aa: CASSEARTTSTDTQYF
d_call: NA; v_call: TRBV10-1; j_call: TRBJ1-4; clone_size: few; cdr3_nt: TGCGCCAGCCCGACCGGGAATGAAAAACTGTTTTTT; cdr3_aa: CASPTGNEKLFF
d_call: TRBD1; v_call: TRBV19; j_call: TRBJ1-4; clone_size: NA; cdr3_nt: TGTGCCAGTAGTATCTTGGACAGGGCGGTGGACAAACTGTTTTTT; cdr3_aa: CASSILDRAVDKLFF
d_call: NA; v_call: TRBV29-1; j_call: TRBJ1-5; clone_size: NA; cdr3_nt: TGCAGCGTTGTTGGCGGTAGCAATCAGCCCCAGCATTTT; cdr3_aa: CSVVGGSNQPQHF
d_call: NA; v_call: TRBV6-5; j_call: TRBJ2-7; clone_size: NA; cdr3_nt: TGTGCCAGCAGTCCATTCGGGGATCTAGTCGAGCAGTACTTC; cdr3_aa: CASSPFGDLVEQYF
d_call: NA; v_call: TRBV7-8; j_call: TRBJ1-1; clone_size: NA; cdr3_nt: TGTGCCAGCAGCTTAGTCGACAGCCCGGCCAAAGCTTTCTTT; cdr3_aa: CASSLVDSPAKAFF
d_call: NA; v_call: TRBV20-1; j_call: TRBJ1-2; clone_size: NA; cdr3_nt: TGCAGTGCTAGTCACACGAGGGACTATGGCTACACCTTC; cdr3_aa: CSASHTRDYGYTF
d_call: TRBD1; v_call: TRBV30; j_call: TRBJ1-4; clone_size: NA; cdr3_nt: TGTGCCTGGAGTGGACAGGGGGAAAAACTGTTTTTT; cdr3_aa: CAWSGQGEKLFF
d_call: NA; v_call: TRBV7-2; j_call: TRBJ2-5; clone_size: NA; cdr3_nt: TGTGCCAGCAGCCAGACTAGAGATCAAGAGACCCAGTACTTC; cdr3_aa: CASSQTRDQETQYF
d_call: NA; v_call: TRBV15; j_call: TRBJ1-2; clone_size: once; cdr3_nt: TGTGCCACCAGCAGCGCCCTAGCCTCAGGGGTATACGGCTACACCTTC; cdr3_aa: CATSSALASGVYGYTF
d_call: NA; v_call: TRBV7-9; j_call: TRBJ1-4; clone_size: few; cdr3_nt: TGTGCCAGCAGCTTATGGGGAGCTAATGAAAAACTGTTTTTT; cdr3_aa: CASSLWGANEKLFF
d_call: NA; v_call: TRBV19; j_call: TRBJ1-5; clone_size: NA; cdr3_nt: TGTGCCAGTAGTATCGACGTGAGGTCCCAGCATTTT; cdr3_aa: CASSIDVRSQHF
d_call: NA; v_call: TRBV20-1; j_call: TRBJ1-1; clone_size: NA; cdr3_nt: TGCAGTGCTAGTAGCCATTTCAACACTGAAGCTTTCTTT; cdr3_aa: CSASSHFNTEAFF
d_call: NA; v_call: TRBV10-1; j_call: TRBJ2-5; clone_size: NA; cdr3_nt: TGCGCCAGCAGTGATAGATCTTCCCAAGAGACCCAGTACTTC; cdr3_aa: CASSDRSSQETQYF
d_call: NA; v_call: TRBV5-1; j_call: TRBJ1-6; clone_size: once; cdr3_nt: TGCGCCAGCAGCTTGGCAACCCAGGGTTTGGATAATTCACCCCTCCACTTT; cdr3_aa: CASSLATQGLDNSPLHF
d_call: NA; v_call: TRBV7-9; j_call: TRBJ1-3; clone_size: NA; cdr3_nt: TGTGCCAGCAGCCCAAACATCAGGTCTGGAAACACCATATATTTT; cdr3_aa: CASSPNIRSGNTIYF
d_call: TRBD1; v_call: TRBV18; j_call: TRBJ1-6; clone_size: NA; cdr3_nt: TGTGCCAGCTCACCAGGGGACAGAAAATCACCCCTCCACTTT; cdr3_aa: CASSPGDRKSPLHF
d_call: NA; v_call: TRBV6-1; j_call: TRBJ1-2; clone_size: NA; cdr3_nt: TGTGCCAGCACTGAAGGGGCAGCACTCTATGGCTACACCTTC; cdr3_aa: CASTEGAALYGYTF
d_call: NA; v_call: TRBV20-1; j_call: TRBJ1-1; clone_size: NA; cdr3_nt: TGCAGTGCTAGAGCGGTCACTGAAGCTTTCTTT; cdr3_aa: CSARAVTEAFF
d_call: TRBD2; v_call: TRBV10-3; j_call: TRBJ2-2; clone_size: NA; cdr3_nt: TGTGCCATCTGGGCTAGCGGGGGATCACGCGCCGGGGAGCTGTTTTTT; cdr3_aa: CAIWASGGSRAGELFF
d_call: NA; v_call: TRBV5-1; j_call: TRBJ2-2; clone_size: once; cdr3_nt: TGCGCCAGCAGCTGGGGCGGCGCGAACACCGGGGAGCTGTTTTTT; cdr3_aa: CASSWGGANTGELFF
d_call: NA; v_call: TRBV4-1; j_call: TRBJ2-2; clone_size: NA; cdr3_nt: TGCGCCAGCAGCCAAGATGAGAGGGAGCTGTTTTTT; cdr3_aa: CASSQDERELFF
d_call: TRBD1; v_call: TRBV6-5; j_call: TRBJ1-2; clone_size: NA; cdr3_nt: TGTGCCAGCAGTTACTCGTTAGGGGGCGCCTATGGCTACACCTTC; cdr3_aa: CASSYSLGGAYGYTF
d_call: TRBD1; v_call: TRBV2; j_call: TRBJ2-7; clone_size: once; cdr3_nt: TGTGCCAGCAGAACCCCGGGACAGGGATTCGAGCAGTACTTC; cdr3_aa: CASRTPGQGFEQYF
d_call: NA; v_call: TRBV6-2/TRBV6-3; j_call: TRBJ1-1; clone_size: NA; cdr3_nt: TGTGCCAGCAGTTACCCCATCGGGTTGGACACTGAAGCTTTCTTT; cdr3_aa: CASSYPIGLDTEAFF
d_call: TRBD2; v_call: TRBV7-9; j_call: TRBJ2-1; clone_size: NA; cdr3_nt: TGTGCCAGCAGCTTACGGGGACTAGCGGGGGACCATGAGCAGTTCTTC; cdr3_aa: CASSLRGLAGDHEQFF
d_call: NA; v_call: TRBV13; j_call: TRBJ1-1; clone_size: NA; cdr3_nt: TGTGCCAGCAGCTTACGAGGGAAGCGAACTGAAGCTTTCTTT; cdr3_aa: CASSLRGKRTEAFF
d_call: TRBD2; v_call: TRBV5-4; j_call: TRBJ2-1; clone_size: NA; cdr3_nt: TGTGCCAGCAGCTTGGTGGGGGGGGGCTCCTACAATGAGCAGTTCTTC; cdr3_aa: CASSLVGGGSYNEQFF
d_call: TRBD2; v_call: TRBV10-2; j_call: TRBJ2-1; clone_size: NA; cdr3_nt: TGCGCCAGCAGCCCCCGGTGGGCGGGGGGGGCTGGTGAGCAGTTCTTC; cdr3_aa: CASSPRWAGGAGEQFF
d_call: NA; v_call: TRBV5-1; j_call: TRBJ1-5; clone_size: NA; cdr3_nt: TGCGCCAGCAGCTTGGGTTACGGGCAGCCCCAGCATTTT; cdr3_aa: CASSLGYGQPQHF
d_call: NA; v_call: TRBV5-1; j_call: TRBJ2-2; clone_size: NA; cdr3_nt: TGCGCCAGCAGCTTGGCCCAGGGTATGACCGGGGAGCTGTTTTTT; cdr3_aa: CASSLAQGMTGELFF
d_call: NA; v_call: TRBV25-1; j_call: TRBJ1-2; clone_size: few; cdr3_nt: TGTGCCAGCAGAACACCGGGACAACCTAGCTACACCTTC; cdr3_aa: CASRTPGQPSYTF
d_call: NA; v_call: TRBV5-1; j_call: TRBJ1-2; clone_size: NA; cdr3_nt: TGCGCCAGCAGCTTGGCGGGGGGACGGGGGGGCGAAGCTAACTATGGCTACACCTTC; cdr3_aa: CASSLAGGRGGEANYGYTF
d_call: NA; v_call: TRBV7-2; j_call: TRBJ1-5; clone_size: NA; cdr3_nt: TGTGCCAGCAGCTTGAAAGACAGCTTCTATCAGCCCCAGCATTTT; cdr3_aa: CASSLKDSFYQPQHF
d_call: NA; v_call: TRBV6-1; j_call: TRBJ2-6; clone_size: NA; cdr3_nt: TGTGCCAGCAGTGATCAGGGCCGCTCGGAGGGGGCCAACGTCCTGACTTTC; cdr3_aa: CASSDQGRSEGANVLTF
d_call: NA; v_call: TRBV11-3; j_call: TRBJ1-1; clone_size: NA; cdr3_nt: TGTGCCAGCAGCCCTGACAGTGGGTGGAACACTGAAGCTTTCTTT; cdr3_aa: CASSPDSGWNTEAFF
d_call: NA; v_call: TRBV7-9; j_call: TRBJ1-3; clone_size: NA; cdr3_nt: TGTGCCAGCAGTTCGGGGGGAAACACCATATATTTT; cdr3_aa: CASSSGGNTIYF
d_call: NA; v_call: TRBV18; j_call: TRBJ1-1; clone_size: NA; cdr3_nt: TGTGCCAGCTCACCACCGGGCGGGTTGGCTGAAGCTTTCTTT; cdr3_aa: CASSPPGGLAEAFF
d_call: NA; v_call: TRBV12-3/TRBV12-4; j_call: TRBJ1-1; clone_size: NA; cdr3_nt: TGTGCCAGCAGTTTGACTAGGGGTACTGAAGCTTTCTTT; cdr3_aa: CASSLTRGTEAFF
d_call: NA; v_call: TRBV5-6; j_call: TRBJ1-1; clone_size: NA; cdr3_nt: TGTGCCAGCAGCTTATACCGGGATTTTGAAGCTTTCTTT; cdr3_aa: CASSLYRDFEAFF
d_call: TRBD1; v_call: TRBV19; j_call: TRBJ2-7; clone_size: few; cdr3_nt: TGTGCCAGTAGTCGACAGGGGAACTCCTACGAGCAGTACTTC; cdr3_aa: CASSRQGNSYEQYF
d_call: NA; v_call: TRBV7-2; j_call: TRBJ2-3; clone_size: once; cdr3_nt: TGTGCCAGCGAACAGGGAGGCACAGATACGCAGTATTTT; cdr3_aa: CASEQGGTDTQYF
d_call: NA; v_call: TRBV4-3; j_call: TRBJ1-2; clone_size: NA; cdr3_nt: TGCGCCAGCAGCCAAGATCGGGGGGTCTATGGCTACACCTTC; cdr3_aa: CASSQDRGVYGYTF
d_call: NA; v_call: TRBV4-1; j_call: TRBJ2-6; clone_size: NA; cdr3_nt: TGCGCCAGCAGCCTCGAACTCTCTGGGGCCAACGTCCTGACTTTC; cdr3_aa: CASSLELSGANVLTF
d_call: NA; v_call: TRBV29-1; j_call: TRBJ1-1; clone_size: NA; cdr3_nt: TGCAGCGTTGAAGAGGGCCCGGGGTCTGAAGCTTTCTTT; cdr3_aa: CSVEEGPGSEAFF
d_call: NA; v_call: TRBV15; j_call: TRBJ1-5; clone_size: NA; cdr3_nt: TGTGCCACCGCCCCACCGGATCAGCCCCAGCATTTT; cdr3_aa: CATAPPDQPQHF
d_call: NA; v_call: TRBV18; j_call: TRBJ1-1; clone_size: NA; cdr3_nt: TGTGCCAGCTCACCGACAGGAAACACTGAAGCTTTCTTT; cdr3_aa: CASSPTGNTEAFF